Listed here is a single T cell receptor (beta chain). These data originate in a study of cytotoxic CD8 clonotypes in ibrutinib-treated CLL. At the level of the study: Patients: some 11 relapsed/refractory, some 15 treatment-naive, roughly 17 IGHV unmutated. Recorded responses included about 25 partial and 2 complete; following median about 68 months, roughly 15 stayed remitted and some 12 progressed. Sequencing produced an average of about 260,000 productive templates and more than 90,000 productive rearrangements per sample.

Measured with immunoSEQ multiplex PCR; TCRdb has only the in-frame clones, and not every one. This sample yields under 200,000 clones, of which 70% to 85% are seen a single time; 4.6% belongs to the top ten. Trimming took 1 base from V and 5 from J; bases not matched to a gene: 10. The CDR3 has 16 amino acids. Looked up from germline, CDR1 is SGHVS and CDR2 is FQNEAQ. The sample here was PBMCs, taken after 24 months of ibrutinib treatment. V and J are TRBV7-8 and TRBJ2-5; 7 bases are a match to TRBD1. This receptor was obtained from a human donor with chronic lymphocytic leukemia. Written as DNA, the CDR3 is TGTGCCAGCAGCTTAGATGGTGAAAGGGGGCGGGAGACCCAGTACTTC. The encoded protein is CASSLDGERGRETQYF.